These T cell receptor beta chains were read from a single sample in a study of graft-versus-host responses after intestinal transplantation. Repertoires were generated with immunoSEQ multiplex PCR, while TCRdb's copy carries only in-frame clones and drops some. Of some 21,000 clones listed, about a third are singletons. The sequences come from alloreactive CD8+ T cells from a mixed lymphocyte reaction culture, collected before intestinal transplant. Source of these receptors: a human patient who received an intestinal transplant. CDR3s include the opening cysteine and the closing phenylalanine or tryptophan. Fields, in order: clone size, V gene, CDR3 length, D gene, J gene, CDR3 protein, CDR3 DNA. A D gene is named only where the DNA matches it firmly. Clone size is shown for a subset of rows, as once, few, many or a class of expanded clone.

size: -; V: TRBV5-4; length: 15; D: -; J: TRBJ1-5; CDR3: CASSYLQSDNQPQHF; DNA: TGTGCCAGCAGCTACCTACAGTCAGACAATCAGCCCCAGCATTTT
size: -; V: TRBV27; length: 13; D: -; J: TRBJ1-1; CDR3: CASSLSANTEAFF; DNA: TGTGCCAGCAGTTTATCGGCCAACACTGAAGCTTTCTTT
size: medium-sized; V: TRBV2; length: 14; D: TRBD1; J: TRBJ2-7; CDR3: CASTPGQGHYEQYF; DNA: TGTGCCAGCACCCCGGGACAGGGGCACTACGAGCAGTACTTC
size: -; V: TRBV6-1; length: 15; D: TRBD1; J: TRBJ2-7; CDR3: CASALNGQGAGEQYF; DNA: TGTGCCAGTGCGCTCAACGGACAGGGGGCTGGAGAGCAGTACTTC
size: -; V: TRBV2; length: 10; D: -; J: TRBJ2-7; CDR3: CASSEARPQF; DNA: TGTGCCAGCAGTGAAGCCCGGCCACAGTTC
size: medium-sized; V: TRBV5-3; length: 19; D: -; J: TRBJ2-7; CDR3: CARSLFQAFLLPSGYEQYF; DNA: TGTGCCAGAAGCTTGTTTCAAGCCTTCCTACTTCCTTCGGGGTACGAGCAGTACTTC
size: few; V: TRBV4-1; length: 14; D: TRBD2; J: TRBJ2-3; CDR3: CASSLGLAGATQYF; DNA: TGCGCCAGCAGCCTAGGACTAGCGGGAGCTACGCAGTATTTT
size: -; V: TRBV2; length: 13; D: -; J: TRBJ1-2; CDR3: CASSLTGNYGYTF; DNA: TGTGCCAGCAGTTTGACGGGAAACTATGGCTACACCTTC
size: few; V: TRBV7-9; length: 14; D: -; J: TRBJ1-6; CDR3: CASSPAGINSPLHF; DNA: TGTGCCAGCAGCCCAGCCGGGATTAATTCACCCCTCCACTTT
size: few; V: TRBV18; length: 13; D: -; J: TRBJ1-1; CDR3: CASLQPMNTEAFF; DNA: TGTGCCAGCTTACAACCGATGAACACTGAAGCTTTCTTT